This T cell receptor beta chain derives from a study of blood T cells in healthy people across ages. Study context: About one barcoded TCR beta cDNA was captured per two T cells.

Whole-study findings and limits: Donors of long life had a larger count of naive CD4+ cells and greater diversity than aged donors. Roughly linear declines in TCR beta diversity per million T cells occurred with age.

Alongside a J-beta primer mix, a sample-barcoded 5' primer served in a second PCR lasting about 7 to 11 cycles. A template-switch adaptor with 12 random nucleotides tagged each cDNA molecule. TCRdb re-called the 5' RACE reads through MiXCR, storing one row per CDR3 protein. The top ten clones hold over 7% of a sample with around 1,700,000 distinct CDR3 sequences, 28% of them seen once. The table lists this clonotype with a few counts. What it binds is not known. Sequenced input: blood. The clonotype comes from a woman under 40 in good health.

As DNA, the CDR3 is TGTGCCAGCAGCGTAGATAGCGGGGGGATGGATACGCAGTATTTT. Protein product: CASSVDSGGMDTQYF. This chain links TRBV9 with TRBJ2-3; TRBD2 agrees at 10 bases. The junction had 4 bases not matched to a gene; V was cut back by 0 bases and J by 6 bases. The CDR3 loop spans 15 amino acids. The germline V gene has CDR1 SGDLS and CDR2 YYNGEE.